Following are 13 T cell receptor beta chains from one sample sequenced in a study of T cells in Graves' hyperthyroidism and ophthalmopathy (dated by TCRdb to between 2018 and 2021). Library generation was performed with multiplex PCR. The sample was run on an Illumina HiSeq 2000. TCR beta CDR3 regions were amplified from RNA transcripts. A first-round RT-PCR of the TCR CDR3 used the HTBI primer set with the Qiagen OneStep RT-PCR kit. The public reads were reprocessed in TCRdb via fastp at Q25 and MiXCR, keeping in-frame beta chains. For every CDR3 protein sequence, its rows merge into one entry that carries the most common genes and DNA. The table for this sample lists around 290,000 distinct CDR3 sequences; about an eighth of them were counted only once. The ten largest make up approximately 7.8% of the sample. The specimen was blood. The receptor source for this set is a woman aged 25 to 39 with Graves' hyperthyroidism that later progressed to Graves' ophthalmopathy.

Ten or more counts support this clonotype. The chain combines TRBV28 with TRBJ2-5; 9 bases fit TRBD1. V lost 5 bases to trimming and J lost 5 bases; unmatched junction nucleotides: 15. This CDR3 region has 17 residues. Germline V gene sequence: CDR1 MDHEN, CDR2 SYDVKM. This chain's CDR3 is CASSPTGGGLIGETQYF. CDR3 bases: TGTGCCAGCAGTCCTACAGGGGGCGGCTTAATTGGGGAGACCCAGTACTTC.

The V gene is TRBV6-5, the J gene TRBJ1-3; maybe TRBD1 (5 bases). In germline, CDR1 is MNHEY, CDR2 SVGAGI. V lost 2 bases, J lost 1 base, and 9 bases lay in between. The CDR3 length is 15 residues. CDR3 amino acids: CASSYTQASGNTIYF. The DNA of the CDR3 is TGTGCCAGCAGTTACACACAGGCGTCTGGAAACACCATATATTTT.

This clonotype was counted many times. CDR3 loop: CASSYDTNTEAFF. CDR3 DNA: TGTGCCAGCAGCTATGACACCAACACTGAAGCTTTCTTT. The genes are TRBV7-9 and TRBJ1-1; D ambiguous. V lost 4 bases and J lost 2, with 8 bases in between. The CDR3 totals 13 residues. The V gene's germline CDR1 is SEHNR and CDR2 FQNEAQ (reference sequence).

This clonotype came up a few times. This chain links TRBV7-8 with TRBJ1-5, with TRBD1 identical over 7 bases. This CDR3 contains 17 residues. From germline, CDR1 is SGHVS and CDR2 FQNEAQ. V shed 1 base and J 5 bases; nucleotides not matched to a gene: 11. For the CDR3, the DNA is TGTGCCAGCAGCTTAGAGACAGGGTATTCCGGTTATCAGCCCCAGCATTTT. Translated: CASSLETGYSGYQPQHF.

The chain employs TRBV7-9 and TRBJ2-3; maybe TRBD1 (6 bases). The CDR3 has 14 amino acids. Trimming pared 11 bases from V and 3 bases from J, leaving 18 bases between. Germline V lookup: CDR1 SEHNR, CDR2 FQNEAQ (reference sequence). The CDR3 DNA sequence: TGTGCCTTCCCCAAACAGGGTAGAACAGATACGCAGTATTTT. Translation: CAFPKQGRTDTQYF.

Ten or more counts support this clonotype. The rearrangement joins TRBV30 to TRBJ1-1; D may be TRBD1 (5 bases). The CDR3 length is 19 residues. V was trimmed by 0 bases and J by 5 bases, leaving 28 bases between them. Germline V gives CDR1 GTSNPN, CDR2 SVGIG (reference sequence). In DNA, the CDR3 is TGTGCCTGGAGTGTCGGTGTATCAGGCGCGGCGGGGGGGAGGACTGAAGCTTTCTTT. Protein: CAWSVGVSGAAGGRTEAFF. The full variable domain, rest sourced from reference TRBV30 and TRBJ1-1, is SQTIHQWPATLVQPVGSPLSLECTVEGTSNPNLYWYRQAAGRGLQLLFYSVGIGQISSEVPQNLSASRPQDRQFILSSKKLLLSDSGFYLCAWSVGVSGAAGGRTEAFFGQGTRLTVV.

There are many counts of this clonotype. The chain links TRBV9 to TRBJ2-7; TRBD1 is a possible D gene (6 bases). This CDR3 contains 14 residues. CDR1 SGDLS and CDR2 YYNGEE come from the germline V gene. The germline V and J ends were trimmed by 2 bases and 6 bases, with 15 bases remaining between them. Here the CDR3 DNA reads TGTGCCAGCAGCGTCGCCCTTGGGGGCGGCGAGCAGTACTTC. It codes for CASSVALGGGEQYF. Full variable domain (outside the CDR3, taken from reference TRBV9 and TRBJ2-7): DSGVTQTPKHLITATGQRVTLRCSPRSGDLSVYWYQQSLDQGLQFLIQYYNGEERAKGNILERFSAQQFPDLHSELNLSSLELGDSALYFCASSVALGGGEQYFGPGTRLTVT.

This chain connects TRBV4-3 to TRBJ2-5; 10 nucleotides match TRBD2. The CDR3 runs 15 residues. Trimming removed 0 bases from V and 4 bases from J; junction bases left unmatched: 2. Germline V lookup: CDR1 LGHNA, CDR2 YSLEER. CDR3 amino acids: CASSQELAGRETQYF. The DNA for the CDR3 is TGCGCCAGCAGCCAAGAACTAGCGGGGCGAGAGACCCAGTACTTC.

Of note for this clonotype: A read error is possible here, since a much larger clone lies one base away. The chain is built from TRBV5-6 and TRBJ2-1; the match to TRBD2 covers 7 bases. Germline CDR1 is SGHDT and CDR2 is YYEEEE. The length of the CDR3 is 15 residues. The CDR3 is CANSFSGGAYNEQFF. For the CDR3, the DNA is TGTGCCAACAGCTTTTCGGGGGGAGCCTACAATGAGCAGTTCTTC.

This clonotype has just a few counts. The germline gene is not matched at one end of the junction; a read error may be the cause. This chain links TRBV5-1 with TRBJ2-2, with 8 positions matching TRBD2. Germline assignment: CDR1 SGHRS and CDR2 YFSETQ. The CDR3 is 15 residues long. The CDR3 loop is CAGSLAPGGTGELFF. CDR3 nucleotide sequence: TGCGCCGGCAGCTTGGCCCCGGGAGGGACCGGGGAGCTGTTTTTT.

Many counts were recorded for this clonotype. This chain connects TRBV9 to TRBJ1-1; D ambiguous. The CDR3 contains 15 residues. The V end lost 4 bases, the J end lost 0 bases, and 13 bases lay between the germline ends. Germline V CDR1 and CDR2: SGDLS, YYNGEE. This CDR3 reads CASSPGALMNTEAFF. In nucleotides, the CDR3 is TGTGCCAGCAGCCCCGGAGCGCTAATGAACACTGAAGCTTTCTTT.

This clonotype was observed at least ten times. The chain carries TRBV29-1 and TRBJ1-2, with D uncertain. The CDR3 length is 11 residues. V lost 5 bases to trimming and J lost 3 bases, with 7 bases between them. Germline CDR1 and CDR2: SQVTM and ANQGSEA. CDR3 in amino acids: CSVLRDYGYTF. CDR3 nucleotides: TGCAGCGTTTTGAGAGACTATGGCTACACCTTC. The full variable domain, its missing parts supplied by reference TRBV29-1 and TRBJ1-2, is SAVISQKPSRDICQRGTSLTIQCQVDSQVTMMFWYRQQPGQSLTLIATANQGSEATYESGFVIDKFPISRPNLTFSTLTVSNMSPEDSSIYLCSVLRDYGYTFGSGTRLTVV.

This clonotype occurred many times. The gene calls are TRBV30 and TRBJ2-3; the D is unclear. The CDR3 is made up of 16 amino acids. Germline V lookup: CDR1 GTSNPN, CDR2 SVGIG (reference sequence). With 2 bases removed from V and 1 base from J, the gap between germline ends came to 16 bases. The CDR3 protein is CAWSNVGRSGTDTQYF. The CDR3 region has the DNA TGTGCCTGGAGTAATGTGGGCAGGTCGGGCACAGATACGCAGTATTTT.